This TCR beta chain is from a study of PD-1 blockade in mismatch repair-deficient tumors. Whole-study results and caveats: After pembrolizumab, tumor-resident clones rose rapidly, then generally contracted before radiologic responses.

In regard to this clone: Its cognate antigen is unknown.

PCR or immunohistochemistry showed mismatch repair deficiency in every enrolled patient. TCR sequencing covered a few patients who responded to pembrolizumab. Germline V gene data show CDR1 as SGHRS and CDR2 as YFSETQ. This CDR3 is built from 15 residues. With V trimmed by 3 bases and J by 6 bases, 8 bases remained unmatched. TCRdb's table, derived via immunoSEQ multiplex PCR, lists solely in-frame clones and lacks some. The sample records approximately 130,000 clones, about 88% being singletons. This TCR derives from an adult with mismatch repair-deficient cancer. The sample was peripheral blood, taken 44 weeks after starting pembrolizumab. J is TRBJ1-1 and V is TRBV5-1, with 10 bases that match TRBD1. CDR3 amino acids: CASSSGTGVASEAFF. The CDR3 DNA is TGCGCCAGCAGCTCGGGGACAGGGGTAGCGTCTGAAGCTTTCTTT. Together with reference TRBV5-1 and TRBJ1-1, the CDR3 gives the full variable domain: KAGVTQTPRYLIKTRGQQVTLSCSPISGHRSVSWYQQTPGQGLQFLFEYFSETQRNKGNFPGRFSGRQFSNSRSEMNVSTLELGDSALYLCASSSGTGVASEAFFGQGTRLTVV.